Included here is one TCR beta chain sequence, with context. These data are taken from a study of blood T cell repertoires in COVID-19. Turning to the study itself: T cells, B-cell-depleted T cells, or PBMCs provided the cDNA or gDNA that served as material.

Produced via immunoSEQ multiplex PCR; TCRdb's table is partial and in-frame only. The top ten hold roughly 9% of the sample, which has 250,000 to 300,000 clones, 85% to 90% seen once. Germline CDR1 and CDR2: SGDLS and YYNGEE. CDR3 size: 14 residues. The V and J ends lost 3 bases and 5 bases respectively, with 15 bases between them. Clinical histories supplied by participants themselves formed the basis of cohort assignment. The TCR originated in a man aged 40-50 years who had recovered from COVID-19. The specimen was PBMCs or T cells enriched from blood (not recorded which). V and J are TRBV9 and TRBJ2-7; tentative D call: TRBD2 (5 bases). This CDR3 is CASSARLLLDEQYF. As DNA, the CDR3 is TGTGCCAGCAGCGCCCGACTACTGCTAGACGAGCAGTACTTC.